The 25 T cell receptor beta chains presented below share a single source sample, sequenced in a study of a mutant IDH1 vaccine in newly diagnosed glioma. TCRdb's table, derived via immunoSEQ multiplex PCR, lists solely in-frame clones and lacks some. The sample contains fewer than 100,000 clones, more than 85% of which appear only once. No antigens are known for them. This sample's time point: week 5, during vaccination. Each dose of the vaccine consisted of 300 ug of mutant IDH1 20-mer peptide, with topical imiquimod. The material sequenced was PBMCs, taken from a glioma patient whose treatment included an IDH1 peptide vaccine. The receptor set was obtained from a woman in her forties or fifties with glioma.

This chain uses TRBV7-2 with TRBJ2-5; D is perhaps TRBD2 (6 bases). CDR1 and CDR2 (germline): SGHTA, FQGNSA. Trimming took off 5 bases at V and 2 bases at J, with 15 bases between the two ends. The CDR3 length is 15 residues. Written as DNA, the CDR3 is TGTGCCAGCAGCCCCCAACGGCTAGCGCAAGAGACCCAGTACTTC. Amino acid sequence: CASSPQRLAQETQYF.

CDR3 in amino acids: CASDTSGRTNEQFF. CDR3 nucleotide sequence: TGTGCCAGCGATACTAGCGGGAGAACCAATGAGCAGTTCTTC. J is TRBJ2-1 and V is TRBV28; 11 bases match TRBD2. The germline CDR1 and CDR2 sequences are MDHEN and SYDVKM. V shed 8 bases and J 6 bases; nucleotides not matched to a gene: 6. The CDR3 contains 14 residues. The variable domain in full, with the rest retrieved from reference TRBV28 and TRBJ2-1, is DVKVTQSSRYLVKRTGEKVFLECVQDMDHENMFWYRQDPGLGLRLIYFSYDVKMKEKGDIPEGYSVSREKKERFSLILESASTNQTSMYLCASDTSGRTNEQFFGPGTRLTVL.

This clone was detected only once. The chain recombines TRBV6-5 with TRBJ2-1; D may be TRBD2 (6 bases). Trimming stripped 2 bases from V and 3 bases from J, with 14 bases between. Germline assignment: CDR1 MNHEY and CDR2 SVGAGI. The CDR3 spans 16 residues. CDR3 amino acids: CASSYASGAYYNEQFF. The CDR3 DNA reads as TGTGCCAGCAGTTACGCGTCGGGAGCCTACTACAATGAGCAGTTCTTC.

The gene calls are TRBV28 and TRBJ1-2; 7 bases match TRBD1. Per germline, CDR1 MDHEN and CDR2 SYDVKM. The CDR3 extends over 13 amino acids. Trimming at V came to 3 bases and at J to 4 bases, leaving 2 bases not matched to a gene. The chain's CDR3 is CASSFRQGYGYTF. The CDR3, as DNA: TGTGCCAGCAGTTTTAGACAGGGCTATGGCTACACCTTC.

This clone was detected a few times. The J gene is TRBJ2-2, the V gene TRBV5-1; D is undetermined. The CDR3 covers 19 residues. Per the germline V gene, CDR1 is SGHRS and CDR2 is YFSETQ. V was clipped by 0 bases and J by 3 bases, with 21 bases between them. CDR3 nucleotide sequence: TGCGCCAGCAGCTTGGGTGCGCCTCCCACCCGATACTACACCGGGGAGCTGTTTTTT. It is translated as CASSLGAPPTRYYTGELFF.

The CDR3 region has the DNA TGTGCCAGCAGCCCCCGGACAGGGGCAACTAATGAAAAACTGTTTTTT. Translated, it gives CASSPRTGATNEKLFF. The chain joins TRBV7-9 to TRBJ1-4; TRBD1 matches at 9 bases. Germline V gene data show CDR1 as SEHNR and CDR2 as FQNEAQ (reference sequence). V was pared by 5 bases and J by 0 bases, with 4 bases of the junction left unmatched. The CDR3 spans 16 residues.

The chain links TRBV5-1 to TRBJ2-7; 8 nucleotides align to TRBD2. The CDR3 length is 13 residues. J lost 2 bases, V lost 2 bases, and 0 bases had no gene match. Germline CDR1 SGHRS, CDR2 YFSETQ. CDR3 DNA: TGCGCCAGCAGCTTCGGGGGGGCCTACGAGCAGTACTTC. Its protein product is CASSFGGAYEQYF.

This clone occurred once. The chain couples TRBV27 to TRBJ1-1; D perhaps matches TRBD1 (5 bases). Trimming shortened V by 6 bases and J by 7 bases, and 15 bases separated the two germline ends. CDR3 length equals 13 residues. The germline V gene has CDR1 MNHEY and CDR2 SMNVEV (reference sequence). This CDR3 reads CASRRDGGLEAFF. In nucleotides, the CDR3 is TGTGCCAGCAGACGGGACGGCGGACTTGAAGCTTTCTTT.

The chain has TRBV15 and TRBJ2-1; 8 bases are a match to TRBD1. J lost 9 bases, V lost 0 bases, and 10 bases had no gene match. CDR1 and CDR2 from the germline V gene are LNHNV and YYDKDF (reference sequence). The CDR3 loop spans 16 amino acids. The CDR3 spells CATSRDLRDRFGEQFF. CDR3 nucleotides: TGTGCCACCAGCAGAGATCTTAGGGACAGGTTCGGTGAGCAGTTCTTC.

This chain connects TRBV5-1 to TRBJ2-2; D is unresolved. This CDR3 region has 15 residues. With 4 bases removed from V and 2 bases from J, the gap between germline ends came to 12 bases. Germline values: CDR1 SGHRS, CDR2 YFSETQ. DNA of the CDR3: TGCGCCAGCAGCCACCTGCGGCTAAACACCGGGGAGCTGTTTTTT. Translating gives CASSHLRLNTGELFF.

CDR3 region: CSAKREYEQYF. CDR3 in DNA: TGCAGTGCTAAGCGGGAATACGAGCAGTACTTC. This rearrangement joins TRBV20-1 to TRBJ2-7; 7 positions agree with TRBD2. The CDR3 extends over 11 amino acids. V lost 4 bases and J lost 4; bases outside the gene matches: 1. The germline CDR1 and CDR2 sequences are DFQATT and SNEGSKA (reference sequence).

This clone was seen just once. This sequence joins TRBV18 and TRBJ2-7, with D possibly TRBD1 on 5 matching bases. Trimming removed 5 bases from V and 0 bases from J, with 11 bases in between. Germline CDR1 is KGHSH and CDR2 is LQKENI. The CDR3 extends over 14 amino acids. For the CDR3, the DNA is TGTGCCAGCTCAGGCCAGGGTCTCTCCTACGAGCAGTACTTC. It encodes CASSGQGLSYEQYF. The full variable domain, in which reference TRBV18 and TRBJ2-7 provide the parts outside the CDR3, is NAGVMQNPRHLVRRRGQEARLRCSPMKGHSHVYWYRQLPEEGLKFMVYLQKENIIDESGMPKERFSAEFPKEGPSILRIQQVVRGDSAAYFCASSGQGLSYEQYFGPGTRLTVT.

The V call is TRBV18, the J call TRBJ2-7, with D tentatively TRBD1 (6 bases). CDR3 size: 14 residues. Germline V CDR1 and CDR2: KGHSH, LQKENI. Trimming stripped 5 bases from V and 4 bases from J, with 15 bases between. The CDR3: CASSRDTGSYEQYF. The CDR3 region has the DNA TGTGCCAGCTCAAGGGATACAGGGTCTTACGAGCAGTACTTC.

The genes are TRBV6-5 and TRBJ2-1; the D is unclear. The CDR3 contains 14 residues. Germline V gene sequence: CDR1 MNHEY, CDR2 SVGAGI. V was trimmed by 0 bases and J by 7 bases, leaving 10 bases between them. The CDR3 spells CASSYSSRENEQFF. CDR3 DNA sequence: TGTGCCAGCAGTTACTCGTCCCGAGAGAATGAGCAGTTCTTC.

The chain recombines TRBV5-1 with TRBJ2-2, with TRBD2 matching over 12 bases. The CDR3 is 17 amino acids. Germline V CDR1 and CDR2: SGHRS, YFSETQ. V lost 5 bases and J lost 4; bases outside the gene matches: 9. CDR3 nucleotide sequence: TGCGCCAGCAGTCCCCTAGCGGGAGGGGGCGGCACCGGGGAGCTGTTTTTT. Translated: CASSPLAGGGGTGELFF.

The gene calls are TRBV7-3 and TRBJ1-2; D call uncertain. V was shortened by 6 bases and J by 4 bases, with 9 bases between the two germline ends. Germline V CDR1 and CDR2: SGHTA, FQGTGA. The CDR3 consists of 12 residues. The CDR3 nucleotides read TGTGCCAGCAGTCTTGACGGCTATGGCTACACCTTC. Translated: CASSLDGYGYTF.

This clone was detected only once. The J gene is TRBJ2-1, the V gene TRBV7-3; 9 bases fit TRBD2. Trimming removed 5 bases from V and 0 bases from J; junction bases left unmatched: 17. Germline V gives CDR1 SGHTA, CDR2 FQGTGA. There are 20 residues in the CDR3. The CDR3 reads CASSPRRLADLPSSYNEQFF. CDR3 DNA: TGTGCCAGCAGCCCCCGCCGACTAGCGGATCTACCTAGCTCCTACAATGAGCAGTTCTTC. Full variable domain (remainder filled in from reference TRBV7-3 and TRBJ2-1): GAGVSQTPSNKVTEKGKYVELRCDPISGHTALYWYRQSLGQGPEFLIYFQGTGAADDSGLPNDRFFAVRPEGSVSTLKIQRTERGDSAVYLCASSPRRLADLPSSYNEQFFGPGTRLTVL.

Only a few counts were recorded for this clone. This chain connects TRBV10-3 to TRBJ1-1, with 8 bases lining up with TRBD1. Trimming at V came to 2 bases and at J to 5 bases, leaving 4 bases not matched to a gene. Per the germline V gene, CDR1 is ENHRY and CDR2 is SYGVKD. The CDR3 covers 14 residues. CDR3 sequence (DNA): TGTGCCATCAGTGAGAGACAGGGGTCTACTGAAGCTTTCTTT. This encodes CAISERQGSTEAFF.

The chain has TRBV7-9 and TRBJ2-4; D possibly corresponds to TRBD1 (6 bases). Germline V CDR1 and CDR2: SEHNR, FQNEAQ (reference sequence). Trimming cost V 3 bases and J 4 bases, with 13 bases left between them. The CDR3 totals 15 residues. The CDR3 reads CASSFGPGQKNIQYF. The CDR3 nucleotides read TGTGCCAGCAGCTTTGGGCCGGGACAAAAAAACATTCAGTACTTC. The complete variable domain, with remaining parts taken from reference TRBV7-9 and TRBJ2-4, reads DTGVSQNPRHKITKRGQNVTFRCDPISEHNRLYWYRQTLGQGPEFLTYFQNEAQLEKSRLLSDRFSAERPKGSFSTLEIQRTEQGDSAMYLCASSFGPGQKNIQYFGAGTRLSVL.

This clone was observed a few times. The chain joins TRBV18 to TRBJ2-7; D remains ambiguous. The CDR3 runs to 13 residues. Germline loops: CDR1 KGHSH, CDR2 LQKENI. The V end lost 1 base, the J end lost 6 bases, and 10 bases lay between the germline ends. As DNA, the CDR3 is TGTGCCAGCTCACCACGTCTGGGGATCGAGCAGTACTTC. Protein: CASSPRLGIEQYF.

The chain recombines TRBV7-9 with TRBJ1-2; no definite D call. The V and J ends lost 5 bases and 0 bases respectively, with 16 bases between them. This CDR3 spans 16 amino acids. In germline, CDR1 is SEHNR, CDR2 FQNEAQ (reference sequence). CDR3: CASSHKDRGANYGYTF. The CDR3 bases are TGTGCCAGCAGCCATAAAGATCGGGGAGCTAACTATGGCTACACCTTC. The full variable domain, rest sourced from reference TRBV7-9 and TRBJ1-2, is DTGVSQNPRHKITKRGQNVTFRCDPISEHNRLYWYRQTLGQGPEFLTYFQNEAQLEKSRLLSDRFSAERPKGSFSTLEIQRTEQGDSAMYLCASSHKDRGANYGYTFGSGTRLTVV.

This chain joins TRBV28 and TRBJ1-2; 10 bases are shared with TRBD1. Germline V gives CDR1 MDHEN, CDR2 SYDVKM. The CDR3 loop spans 15 amino acids. The V gene end was trimmed by 2 bases and the J gene end by 8 bases; junction bases not matched to a gene: 8. CDR3 loop: CASSLQVPGQGGYTF. CDR3 sequence (DNA): TGTGCCAGCAGTTTACAGGTCCCGGGACAGGGGGGCTACACCTTC.

The rearrangement joins TRBV2 to TRBJ2-5; TRBD1 aligns across 7 bases. Judging by the DNA end, TRBJ2-7 fits better; the J call may be wrong. The CDR3 loop spans 14 amino acids. Germline V gene data show CDR1 as SNHLY and CDR2 as FYNNEI. The DNA of the CDR3 is TGTGCCAGCAGCAAACAGGGGCAAGCCATCGAGCAGTACTTC. Translated: CASSKQGQAIEQYF.

V usage is TRBV27 and J usage is TRBJ2-7; 7 bases match TRBD2. Unmatched junction bases numbered 8, after V lost 3 bases and J lost 3 bases. This CDR3 contains 15 residues. Looked up from germline, CDR1 is MNHEY and CDR2 is SMNVEV (reference sequence). The CDR3 is CASSFGSGGFYEQYF. For the CDR3, the DNA is TGTGCCAGCAGTTTCGGGTCGGGAGGCTTCTACGAGCAGTACTTC.

The gene calls are TRBV9 and TRBJ2-1, with TRBD2 matching over 7 bases. V gave up 3 bases and J gave up 7 bases; unmatched junction bases: 7. The CDR3 extends over 14 amino acids. The germline V gene encodes CDR1 SGDLS and CDR2 YYNGEE. The CDR3 here is CASSGTAGENEQFF. CDR3 bases: TGTGCCAGCAGCGGGACCGCGGGAGAGAATGAGCAGTTCTTC.